This entry lists 20 T cell receptor beta chains sequenced from one sample in a study of cytomegalovirus exposure and HLA in healthy donors. 13 Jbeta primers and 60 Vbeta primers were used for the PCR. Only in-frame clones appear in the TCRdb table, and some are missing; sequencing was by immunoSEQ multiplex PCR. The sample lists approximately 150,000 clones, approximately 80% occurring once. The material sequenced was PBMCs. All receptors come from a woman aged 40 to 49 in good health and CMV-seronegative.

This chain connects TRBV5-5 to TRBJ1-3; TRBD1 is a possible D gene (6 bases). Germline-derived CDR1 and CDR2 are SGHKS and YYEKEE (reference sequence). The germline V and J ends were trimmed by 1 base and 11 bases, with 16 bases remaining between them. CDR3 length: 14 amino acids. CDR3 amino acids: CASSLMSGVDSIYF. The CDR3 DNA is TGTGCCAGCAGCTTGATGTCAGGGGTAGACTCCATATATTTT.

The V and J genes are TRBV7-2 and TRBJ2-1, with 9 bases that match TRBD2. V was pared by 1 base and J by 10 bases, with 2 bases of the junction left unmatched. Germline CDR1 SGHTA, CDR2 FQGNSA. The length of the CDR3 is 13 residues. The DNA for the CDR3 is TGTGCCAGCAGCTTAGGGCTAGCGGGGGAGCAGTTCTTC. Its translation: CASSLGLAGEQFF.

V usage is TRBV2 and J usage is TRBJ2-5; 9 nucleotides agree with TRBD2. Unmatched junction bases numbered 14, after V lost 2 bases and J lost 13 bases. The CDR3 spans 15 residues. Germline V gives CDR1 SNHLY, CDR2 FYNNEI. CDR3 DNA: TGTGCCAGCAGTGAACCTAGCGGGGAGGGCGACCCCCCGTACTTC. This sequence encodes CASSEPSGEGDPPYF.

The chain is built from TRBV12-5 and TRBJ1-4, with D perhaps matching TRBD1 (5 bases). This CDR3 comprises 18 residues. The germline V gene has CDR1 LGHNT and CDR2 FRNRAP. V dropped 1 base and J dropped 3 bases, with 18 bases sitting between them. The CDR3 DNA reads TGTGCTAGTGGTTTGGCGGACAAGCATAGCAAGGCTAATGAAAAACTGTTTTTT. Encoded protein: CASGLADKHSKANEKLFF. The whole variable domain, remainder taken from reference TRBV12-5 and TRBJ1-4, is DARVTQTPRHKVTEMGQEVTMRCQPILGHNTVFWYRQTMMQGLELLAYFRNRAPLDDSGMPKDRFSAEMPDATLATLKIQPSEPRDSAVYFCASGLADKHSKANEKLFFGSGTQLSVL.

The chain joins TRBV25-1 to TRBJ1-5; D possibly corresponds to TRBD1 (6 bases). Trimming removed 9 bases at V and 7 bases at J, with 16 bases between. The length of the CDR3 is 13 residues. Germline lookup yields CDR1 MGHDK and CDR2 SYGVNS. CDR3 protein: CASSERGSQPQHF. The CDR3 DNA reads as TGTGCCAGTTCCGAGAGGGGGTCCCAGCCCCAGCATTTT.

The rearrangement joins TRBV6-5 to TRBJ2-2, with D hard to call. V lost 7 bases and J 1 base, leaving 7 bases between the germline ends. Germline-derived CDR1 and CDR2 are MNHEY and SVGAGI. CDR3 length equals 13 residues. CDR3 DNA: TGTGCCAGCACCCCGGTGAACACCGGGGAGCTGTTTTTT. Translating gives CASTPVNTGELFF.

This clone has just one count. The CDR3 sequence is CASSRGRALDTQYF. The CDR3 DNA reads as TGTGCCAGCAGCCGGGGGAGGGCATTAGATACGCAGTATTTT. The chain has TRBV7-3 and TRBJ2-3; TRBD2 agrees at 7 bases. The germline CDR1 and CDR2 sequences are SGHTA and FQGTGA. The CDR3 sequence is 14 residues long. V lost 5 bases, J lost 5 bases, and 7 bases stayed unmatched.

This clone was counted a few times. J is TRBJ1-2 and V is TRBV5-1; D is perhaps TRBD1 (6 bases). The CDR3 is 13 amino acids. Germline CDR1 and CDR2: SGHRS and YFSETQ. V was trimmed by 0 bases and J by 8 bases, leaving 11 bases between them. The CDR3 DNA reads TGCGCCAGCAGCTTGGACGGGGGGCGAGGCTACACCTTC. Amino acids: CASSLDGGRGYTF.

The V call is TRBV11-3, the J call TRBJ2-7, with a weak D call TRBD2 (5 bases). V was shortened by 2 bases and J by 2 bases, with 13 bases between the two germline ends. Germline CDR1 is SGHNT and CDR2 is YENEEA. The CDR3 runs to 15 residues. The CDR3 here is CASSLLTGNPYEQYF. For the CDR3, the DNA is TGTGCCAGCAGCTTATTGACCGGGAATCCCTACGAGCAGTACTTC.

This chain uses TRBV12-5 with TRBJ2-2; D may be TRBD1 (5 bases). Germline V gene lookup returns CDR1 LGHNT and CDR2 FRNRAP. The CDR3 runs 15 residues. V was cut by 2 bases and J by 1 base, with 8 bases left in between. The CDR3 DNA reads TGTGCTAGTGGTTTGAACCAGGGGAACACCGGGGAGCTGTTTTTT. Protein sequence: CASGLNQGNTGELFF.

This clone was counted only a few times. The chain recombines TRBV27 with TRBJ2-7; 9 bases are a match to TRBD2. J lost 6 bases, V lost 3 bases, and 12 bases had no gene match. Germline-derived CDR1 and CDR2 are MNHEY and SMNVEV (reference sequence). The CDR3 totals 16 residues. Here the CDR3 reads CASSFFGGGLAGEQYF. CDR3 in DNA: TGTGCCAGCAGTTTCTTCGGTGGGGGACTAGCAGGCGAGCAGTACTTC.

The chain links TRBV5-1 to TRBJ2-3; 10 bases line up with TRBD1. CDR1 and CDR2 from the germline V gene are SGHRS and YFSETQ. This CDR3 comprises 17 residues. J lost 3 bases, V lost 0 bases, and 7 bases had no gene match. CDR3 in amino acids: CASSLEAGTGVTDTQYF. The CDR3 nucleotides are TGCGCCAGCAGCTTGGAGGCAGGGACAGGGGTTACAGATACGCAGTATTTT.

A single count supports this clone. This chain links TRBV2 with TRBJ2-4; 12 bases line up with TRBD2. With V trimmed by 4 bases and J by 3 bases, 1 base remained unmatched. The CDR3 spans 15 residues. Germline lookup yields CDR1 SNHLY and CDR2 FYNNEI. CDR3 protein: CASSASGGGKNIQYF. CDR3 coding DNA: TGTGCCAGCAGTGCTAGCGGGGGGGGCAAAAACATTCAGTACTTC.

The rearrangement links TRBV7-9 to TRBJ2-3; a possible D gene is TRBD2 (6 bases). There are 14 residues in the CDR3. Germline CDR1 reads SEHNR; CDR2 reads FQNEAQ (reference sequence). With 8 bases removed from V and 6 bases from J, the gap between germline ends came to 18 bases. The CDR3 sequence: CASGPGTSADTQYF. The CDR3 DNA reads as TGTGCCAGCGGTCCGGGGACTTCCGCGGATACGCAGTATTTT.

This chain links TRBV30 with TRBJ2-2, with D maybe TRBD2 (5 bases). Between the trimmed V and J ends, which lost 0 bases and 8 bases, there was a span of 13 bases. This CDR3 has 14 amino acids. Germline values: CDR1 GTSNPN, CDR2 SVGIG (reference sequence). CDR3 sequence: CAWSVGVSPGELFF. The CDR3 region has the DNA TGTGCCTGGAGTGTCGGGGTCTCTCCGGGGGAGCTGTTTTTT. Based on the CDR3 plus reference TRBV30 and TRBJ2-2, the full variable domain is SQTIHQWPATLVQPVGSPLSLECTVEGTSNPNLYWYRQAAGRGLQLLFYSVGIGQISSEVPQNLSASRPQDRQFILSSKKLLLSDSGFYLCAWSVGVSPGELFFGEGSRLTVL.

The V call is TRBV9, the J call TRBJ2-2; 8 bases agree with TRBD1. The CDR3 covers 14 residues. Trimming took 3 bases from V and 5 from J; bases not matched to a gene: 3. Germline CDR1 is SGDLS and CDR2 is YYNGEE. The CDR3 protein is CASSETGETGELFF. The CDR3 nucleotides are TGTGCCAGCAGCGAGACAGGGGAGACCGGGGAGCTGTTTTTT.

The CDR3 DNA reads TGTGCCAGCAGTGAAGCGAGGTTCGAGCAGTACTTC. The encoded protein is CASSEARFEQYF. The chain links TRBV2 to TRBJ2-7; unclear D gene. Germline assignment: CDR1 SNHLY and CDR2 FYNNEI. Trimming left V 0 bases short and J 6 bases short, with 6 bases between. The CDR3 is made up of 12 amino acids.

The V and J genes are TRBV10-3 and TRBJ1-1, with D possibly being TRBD1 (6 bases). Trimming pared 5 bases from V and 6 bases from J, leaving 16 bases between. The CDR3 has 14 residues. CDR1 is ENHRY and CDR2 is SYGVKD in the germline V gene. The CDR3, as DNA: TGTGCCATCAGTAACCCCTCGGGGGGCCCTGAAGCTTTCTTT. Encoded protein: CAISNPSGGPEAFF.

This clone was seen just once. The V and J genes are TRBV7-9 and TRBJ2-2, with TRBD1 as a possible D gene (5 bases). From germline, CDR1 is SEHNR and CDR2 FQNEAQ (reference sequence). Trimming left V 2 bases short and J 6 bases short, with 10 bases between. The length of the CDR3 is 14 residues. In nucleotides, the CDR3 is TGTGCCAGCAGCTTAAGTCCAGGGCCCGGGGAGCTGTTTTTT. Amino acid sequence: CASSLSPGPGELFF.

In regard to this clone: A junction end diverges from the germline sequence, so it may reflect a read error. CDR3 DNA: TGTGCCAGCAGTTTTCGACGGCCTGGGGCCAACGGCCTGACTTTC. Translated, it gives CASSFRRPGANGLTF. This chain links TRBV28 with TRBJ2-6; a possible D gene is TRBD1 (5 bases). CDR1 MDHEN and CDR2 SYDVKM come from the germline V gene. There are 15 residues in the CDR3. The full variable domain, with the rest looked up from reference TRBV28 and TRBJ2-6, is DVKVTQSSRYLVKRTGEKVFLECVQDMDHENMFWYRQDPGLGLRLIYFSYDVKMKEKGDIPEGYSVSREKKERFSLILESASTNQTSMYLCASSFRRPGANGLTFGAGSRLTVL.